Presented here are 21 T cell receptor beta chains from one specimen sequenced in a study of CD8+ T cells in alopecia areata. cDNA reverse transcribed from extracted RNA served as the sequencing template. Profiling relied on immunoSEQ multiplex PCR, and the TCRdb table lists in-frame clones only, not all of them. The table has about 97,000 clones, around 38% seen once. The sequenced sample consisted of CD4+ T cells sorted from blood. The origin of the receptors is a human donor with alopecia areata.

This clone has a handful of counts. This chain connects TRBV11-1 to TRBJ2-3; D might be TRBD1 (6 bases). CDR3 length: 14 amino acids. The V end was cut by 5 bases, the J end by 4 bases, with 13 bases between. Germline values: CDR1 SGHAT, CDR2 FQDESV (reference sequence). CDR3 coding DNA: TGTGCCAGCAGCCGAAGACAGGTCCCAGATACGCAGTATTTT. Its protein is CASSRRQVPDTQYF.

This clone came up a few times. The chain has TRBV28 and TRBJ2-7; the match to TRBD1 covers 10 bases. V dropped 6 bases and J dropped 1; count of bases not matched to a gene: 6. The CDR3 consists of 15 residues. The germline gives CDR1 MDHEN, CDR2 SYDVKM. CDR3 protein: CASSFWTGGSYEQYF. CDR3 nucleotide sequence: TGTGCCAGCAGCTTTTGGACAGGGGGTTCCTACGAGCAGTACTTC.

This clone was picked up a small number of times. The genes are TRBV19 and TRBJ2-3; tentative D call: TRBD1 (5 bases). This CDR3 has 13 residues. Trimming stripped 6 bases from V and 6 bases from J, with 13 bases between. Looked up from germline, CDR1 is LNHDA and CDR2 is SQIVND (reference sequence). The CDR3 DNA follows: TGTGCCAGTAGGCAGGGCCCAGGGGATACGCAGTATTTT. This codes for CASRQGPGDTQYF.

V usage is TRBV29-1 and J usage is TRBJ1-1; maybe TRBD1 (5 bases). V was clipped by 4 bases and J by 2 bases, with 11 bases between them. The V gene's germline CDR1 is SQVTM and CDR2 ANQGSEA. The CDR3 covers 13 residues. CDR3 protein: CSVVIGGNTEAFF. The CDR3 nucleotides are TGCAGCGTTGTAATTGGGGGAAACACTGAAGCTTTCTTT.

The chain carries TRBV6-5 and TRBJ2-5; D call uncertain. Germline assignment: CDR1 MNHEY and CDR2 SVGAGI. The CDR3 is 10 amino acids. Trimming shortened V by 9 bases and J by 7 bases, and 9 bases separated the two germline ends. CDR3 bases: TGTGCCAGTCCCGTCGTGACCCAGTACTTC. Amino acid sequence: CASPVVTQYF.

V usage is TRBV7-2 and J usage is TRBJ1-2; D is unclear. Germline loops: CDR1 SGHTA, CDR2 FQGNSA. The CDR3 covers 13 residues. Trimming pared 0 bases from V and 5 bases from J, leaving 7 bases between. The CDR3 sequence is CASSLAPQYGYTF. The CDR3 region has the DNA TGTGCCAGCAGCTTAGCTCCCCAGTATGGCTACACCTTC.

This clone was recorded a few times. The V call is TRBV27, the J call TRBJ2-4; D uncertain. Germline values: CDR1 MNHEY, CDR2 SMNVEV (reference sequence). V shed 5 bases and J shed 3 bases, with 11 bases lying between them. The CDR3 has 14 residues. DNA for the CDR3: TGTGCCAGCAGTCCAAATATCGGCAAAAACATTCAGTACTTC. Protein sequence: CASSPNIGKNIQYF.

CDR3 amino acids: CASSLAGTDHGYTF. The CDR3 DNA sequence: TGTGCCAGCAGCTTAGCCGGGACGGACCATGGCTACACCTTC. J is TRBJ1-2 and V is TRBV7-2; a weak D match, TRBD1 (5 bases). Trimming shortened V by 0 bases and J by 6 bases, and 11 bases separated the two germline ends. The CDR3 covers 14 residues. Germline V CDR1 and CDR2: SGHTA, FQGNSA.

J is TRBJ2-7 and V is TRBV6-6; TRBD2 matches 12 bases. This CDR3 is built from 16 residues. V shed 2 bases, J shed 1 base, and the junction held 3 bases outside the gene matches. Germline V gene lookup returns CDR1 MNHNY and CDR2 SVGAGI (reference sequence). The CDR3 here is CASSYGLAGGSYEQYF. The CDR3 bases are TGTGCCAGCAGTTACGGTCTAGCGGGAGGGTCCTACGAGCAGTACTTC.

The chain couples TRBV9 to TRBJ2-1; D is perhaps TRBD2 (5 bases). The CDR3 is made up of 12 amino acids. Germline V lookup: CDR1 SGDLS, CDR2 YYNGEE. Trimming pared 0 bases from V and 9 bases from J, leaving 7 bases between. The CDR3 here is CASSVERREQFF. The CDR3 coding sequence is TGTGCCAGCAGCGTAGAGCGGCGTGAGCAGTTCTTC.

This chain uses TRBV19 with TRBJ2-5, with D maybe TRBD1 (7 bases). V lost 6 bases, J lost 4 bases, and 12 bases lay in between. Germline assignment: CDR1 LNHDA and CDR2 SQIVND (reference sequence). CDR3 length: 13 amino acids. The CDR3 region has the DNA TGTGCCAGTAGCGGGGGACAGACAGAGACCCAGTACTTC. It codes for CASSGGQTETQYF.

This clone has only a few counts. V is TRBV7-2 and J is TRBJ2-2; D is uncertain. Germline lookup yields CDR1 SGHTA and CDR2 FQGNSA. The length of the CDR3 is 13 residues. V lost 4 bases and J lost 6, with 9 bases in between. CDR3 DNA: TGTGCCAGCAGCTCCAAGAGAGCCGGGGAGCTGTTTTTT. Encoded protein: CASSSKRAGELFF.

V and J are TRBV29-1 and TRBJ1-1, with TRBD1 matching over 7 bases. The J segment lost 0 bases and the V segment lost 5 bases, leaving 9 bases of the junction unmatched. The CDR3 contains 15 residues. The germline V gene encodes CDR1 SQVTM and CDR2 ANQGSEA. CDR3 nucleotides: TGCAGCGTTAAAGGGGAACAGGGGATGAACACTGAAGCTTTCTTT. Residues: CSVKGEQGMNTEAFF.

The rearrangement uses TRBV29-1 and TRBJ2-2, with unresolved D. The CDR3 is 14 residues long. In germline, CDR1 is SQVTM, CDR2 ANQGSEA. V lost 2 bases, J lost 2 bases, and 9 bases lay in between. The CDR3 nucleotides read TGCAGCGTTGAACTCAGAACTAACACCGGGGAGCTGTTTTTT. This gives the protein CSVELRTNTGELFF.

This clone was seen more than once but under ten times. V gene TRBV21-1 combines with J gene TRBJ2-6. TRBV21-1 is a listed pseudogene. The CDR3 runs to 14 residues. The CDR3 DNA is TGTGCATGTGGTGGGTACTCTGGGGCCAACGTCCTGACTTTC. Translation: CACGGYSGANVLTF.

The chain is built from TRBV4-3 and TRBJ2-3; D perhaps matches TRBD2 (5 bases). Germline V gene lookup returns CDR1 LGHNA and CDR2 YSLEER. The length of the CDR3 is 15 residues. V shed 2 bases and J shed 4 bases, with 13 bases lying between them. In nucleotides, the CDR3 is TGCGCCAGCAGCCAACTAGCTGCTGGTGCAGATACGCAGTATTTT. Translation gives CASSQLAAGADTQYF.

This clone was observed once. The V call is TRBV27, the J call TRBJ2-5; 7 bases fit TRBD2. The CDR3 length is 13 residues. The trim removed 5 bases at V and 5 bases at J, leaving 5 bases unmatched. CDR1 MNHEY and CDR2 SMNVEV come from the germline V gene (reference sequence). The chain's CDR3 is CASSASGTETQYF. CDR3 in DNA: TGTGCCAGCAGTGCCAGCGGGACGGAGACCCAGTACTTC.

This clone was seen a few times. The chain couples TRBV20-1 to TRBJ2-5, with no clear D. Trimming removed 5 bases from V and 3 bases from J, with 4 bases in between. The CDR3 is made up of 10 amino acids. CDR1 and CDR2 from the germline V gene are DFQATT and SNEGSKA (reference sequence). The CDR3 bases are TGCAGTGCTCGGAAAGAGACCCAGTACTTC. It specifies CSARKETQYF.

This clone has a handful of counts. The chain couples TRBV7-2 to TRBJ2-7; D is perhaps TRBD1 (5 bases). The CDR3 has 14 residues. Germline assignment: CDR1 SGHTA and CDR2 FQGNSA. Trimming took off 3 bases at V and 0 bases at J, with 9 bases between the two ends. The CDR3, as DNA: TGTGCCAGCAGCTTCCTAGGGGTCTCCTACGAGCAGTACTTC. Translated, it gives CASSFLGVSYEQYF.

V gene TRBV6-5 combines with J gene TRBJ1-2; the D is unclear. This CDR3 comprises 14 residues. Germline V gene lookup returns CDR1 MNHEY and CDR2 SVGAGI. Trimming removed 5 bases from V and 6 bases from J, with 16 bases in between. CDR3 DNA: TGTGCCAGCAGTCCCACCGGCCCGGGCCATGGCTACACCTTC. It translates to CASSPTGPGHGYTF.

This chain links TRBV6-5 with TRBJ2-1; 8 bases fit TRBD1. With V trimmed by 5 bases and J by 7 bases, 4 bases remained unmatched. The CDR3 loop spans 13 amino acids. Looked up from germline, CDR1 is MNHEY and CDR2 is SVGAGI. CDR3 region: CASSQGAVNEQFF. The CDR3 DNA reads as TGTGCCAGCAGTCAGGGGGCCGTGAATGAGCAGTTCTTC.